This is a list of T cell receptor beta chains from one sample in a study of T cell responses to AZD1222 COVID-19 vaccine. Sequencing was performed with immunoSEQ multiplex PCR; in TCRdb, only in-frame clones are kept and a portion is missing. The profile shows around 66,000 clones, roughly 91% of them singletons. Sample: peripheral blood, taken 28 days after the second dose of the MenACWY control vaccine. All receptors come from an adult who received the MenACWY meningococcal vaccine as a control. CDR3s include the opening cysteine and the closing phenylalanine or tryptophan. Fields, in order: J gene, V gene, D gene, clone size, CDR3 DNA, CDR3 protein. D genes are given only for firm matches. Not every row has a clone size; where given, it reads once, few, many or a size class.

J gene: TRBJ2-7
V gene: TRBV5-1
D gene: TRBD2
clone size: -
CDR3 DNA: TGCGCCAGCAGCCCCCTCACAACTAGCGGCTCTTTTTCCTACGAGCAGTACTTC
CDR3 protein: CASSPLTTSGSFSYEQYF

J gene: TRBJ2-6
V gene: TRBV7-9
D gene: -
clone size: -
CDR3 DNA: TGTGCCAGCAGTTCCTCTGGGGCCAACGTCCTGACTTTC
CDR3 protein: CASSSSGANVLTF

J gene: TRBJ1-5
V gene: TRBV5-1
D gene: -
clone size: -
CDR3 DNA: TGCGCCAGCAGCTTGGAGGGCAGGGCAGGGAATCAGCCCCAGCATTTT
CDR3 protein: CASSLEGRAGNQPQHF

J gene: TRBJ1-3
V gene: TRBV29-1
D gene: -
clone size: -
CDR3 DNA: TGCAGCGTTGAGGGGTGCCACTACTCTGGAAACACCATATATTTT
CDR3 protein: CSVEGCHYSGNTIYF

J gene: TRBJ1-2
V gene: TRBV5-6
D gene: -
clone size: once
CDR3 DNA: TGTGCCAGCAGCCTCGGACAGCTTCATTATGGCTACACCTTC
CDR3 protein: CASSLGQLHYGYTF

J gene: TRBJ1-5
V gene: TRBV27
D gene: -
clone size: -
CDR3 DNA: TGTGCCAGCAGTTTATCGAAGAATCAGCCCCAGCATTTT
CDR3 protein: CASSLSKNQPQHF

J gene: TRBJ2-7
V gene: TRBV28
D gene: TRBD1
clone size: -
CDR3 DNA: TGTGCCAGCAGTTCCACGGGACAGGGGGCTTACGAGCAGTACTTC
CDR3 protein: CASSSTGQGAYEQYF

J gene: TRBJ2-7
V gene: TRBV4-3
D gene: -
clone size: -
CDR3 DNA: TGCGCCAGCAGCCAAGCGGTCTCATTTAGCTCCTACGAGCAGTACTTC
CDR3 protein: CASSQAVSFSSYEQYF

J gene: TRBJ2-1
V gene: TRBV7-2
D gene: TRBD2
clone size: -
CDR3 DNA: TGTGCCAGCAGCTTAGAGCTAGCGGGCTACAATGAGCAGTTCTTC
CDR3 protein: CASSLELAGYNEQFF

J gene: TRBJ2-5
V gene: TRBV19
D gene: -
clone size: -
CDR3 DNA: TGTGCCAGTAGTATACAGGGATCCCTCCAGAGGGAGACCCAGTACTTC
CDR3 protein: CASSIQGSLQRETQYF

J gene: TRBJ2-3
V gene: TRBV6-4
D gene: -
clone size: -
CDR3 DNA: TGTGCCAGCACTATGGGACTTCTCAGATTCTTTGCGGATACGCAGTATTTT
CDR3 protein: CASTMGLLRFFADTQYF

J gene: TRBJ1-2
V gene: TRBV5-1
D gene: TRBD1
clone size: -
CDR3 DNA: TGCGCCAGCAGCTCCGGGACAGGGGGAAACTATGGCTACACCTTC
CDR3 protein: CASSSGTGGNYGYTF

J gene: TRBJ2-3
V gene: TRBV7-2
D gene: -
clone size: -
CDR3 DNA: TGTGCCAGCAGCTTGGGAGTTGGGACAGATACGCAGTATTTT
CDR3 protein: CASSLGVGTDTQYF

J gene: TRBJ1-2
V gene: TRBV20-1
D gene: -
clone size: -
CDR3 DNA: TGCAGTGCTAGTATGGAGATTTATGGCTACACCTTC
CDR3 protein: CSASMEIYGYTF

J gene: TRBJ2-7
V gene: TRBV3-1/TRBV3-2
D gene: -
clone size: -
CDR3 DNA: TGTGCCAGCAGCCAAGGTGTTAACAGCATCGAGCAGTACTTC
CDR3 protein: CASSQGVNSIEQYF

J gene: TRBJ2-7
V gene: TRBV5-4
D gene: TRBD1
clone size: -
CDR3 DNA: TGTGCCAGCAGGGCGGACAGGGCTGTCTACGAGCAGTACTTC
CDR3 protein: CASRADRAVYEQYF

J gene: TRBJ2-2
V gene: TRBV18
D gene: TRBD1
clone size: -
CDR3 DNA: TGTGCCAGCTCGTCCACAGGGGCCAACACCGGGGAGCTGTTTTTT
CDR3 protein: CASSSTGANTGELFF

J gene: TRBJ2-7
V gene: TRBV14
D gene: TRBD2
clone size: -
CDR3 DNA: TGTGCCAGCAGCCCCTCCGGGACTAGCGGGATCTACGAGCAGTACTTC
CDR3 protein: CASSPSGTSGIYEQYF

J gene: TRBJ2-7
V gene: TRBV2
D gene: -
clone size: -
CDR3 DNA: TGTGCCAGCTCGGTTTTCTACGAGCAGTACTTC
CDR3 protein: CASSVFYEQYF

J gene: TRBJ2-7
V gene: TRBV7-2
D gene: TRBD2
clone size: -
CDR3 DNA: TGTGCCAGCAGCTTAGGGCGGGAGAGACTCCACGAGCAGTACTTC
CDR3 protein: CASSLGRERLHEQYF

J gene: TRBJ1-5
V gene: TRBV20-1
D gene: -
clone size: -
CDR3 DNA: TGCAGTGCTAGTGCTGGGGACCAGCCCCAGCATTTT
CDR3 protein: CSASAGDQPQHF

J gene: TRBJ1-1
V gene: TRBV30
D gene: TRBD1
clone size: once
CDR3 DNA: TGTGCCTGGAGCCTATTGACAGGGGGGAACACTGAAGCTTTCTTT
CDR3 protein: CAWSLLTGGNTEAFF